The 18 T cell receptor beta chains presented below share a single source sample, sequenced in a study of beta chain features in type 1 diabetes. The isolated RNA, all of it, was reverse transcribed, so expressed TCRB transcripts were what got sequenced. Sequencing was performed with immunoSEQ multiplex PCR; in TCRdb, only in-frame clones are kept and a portion is missing. The sample lists about 150,000 clones, almost 8% seen once, with around 0.5% in the top ten. Regarding the study as a whole: Moderately but significantly shorter TCRB CDR3s were found in Type 1 diabetes patients in all four CD4+ subsets.

Antigen specificity for these receptors is unknown. Sequenced: central memory CD4+ T cells from blood. The receptors stem from a man aged 18 to 30 with type 1 diabetes.

V gene TRBV2 combines with J gene TRBJ2-7, with D maybe TRBD2 (6 bases). The V and J ends lost 7 bases and 4 bases respectively, with 11 bases between them. The CDR3 length is 12 residues. The V gene's germline CDR1 is SNHLY and CDR2 FYNNEI. CDR3 protein: CASKAGKYEQYF. CDR3 nucleotide sequence: TGTGCCAGCAAGGCGGGAAAGTACGAGCAGTACTTC.

Remarks on this clone: A far larger clone is a single base away, which makes a read error likely. At the DNA level, this CDR3 is encoded by other sequences in the same sample as well. V gene TRBV5-4 combines with J gene TRBJ1-1, with TRBD1 identical over 7 bases. Trimming took 4 bases from V and 5 from J; bases not matched to a gene: 5. The CDR3 contains 13 residues. The germline V gene has CDR1 SGHNT and CDR2 YYREEE (reference sequence). CDR3 DNA: TGTGCCAGCAGCCCCGACAGGGATACTGAAGCTTTCTTT. As protein: CASSPDRDTEAFF.

The chain joins TRBV7-7 to TRBJ2-1, with TRBD2 identical over 8 bases. CDR3 length equals 16 residues. CDR1 is SSHAT and CDR2 is FNYEAQ in the germline V gene (reference sequence). After removal of 2 bases from V and 4 bases from J, the junction contained 7 bases not matched to a gene. The CDR3 region has the DNA TGTGCCAGCAGCTTATCAGCGGGGGTAACATACAATGAGCAGTTCTTC. Amino acids: CASSLSAGVTYNEQFF.

The J gene is TRBJ2-7, the V gene TRBV10-2, with 7 nucleotides matching TRBD2. Germline V gene data show CDR1 as WSHSY and CDR2 as SAAADI. Trimming cost V 7 bases and J 5 bases; bases outside gene matches: 8. The length of the CDR3 is 13 residues. As DNA, the CDR3 is TGCGCCAGCAAAGGGAGGGCGGGGAACGAGCAGTACTTC. As protein: CASKGRAGNEQYF.

This clone has more than one count but fewer than ten. The V call is TRBV7-9, the J call TRBJ1-2; D remains ambiguous. This CDR3 has 14 residues. V dropped 7 bases and J dropped 6 bases, with 18 bases sitting between them. Germline CDR1 SEHNR, CDR2 FQNEAQ (reference sequence). The CDR3 DNA follows: TGTGCCAGCACCTCGTGGGGAGTCGGAGATGGCTACACCTTC. Amino acids: CASTSWGVGDGYTF.

This clone showed up just a few times. The CDR3 DNA follows: TGTGCCAGCAGCTTAGATCCGTACGCGGGGGCGAGGGAGCAGTACTTC. This sequence encodes CASSLDPYAGAREQYF. The chain links TRBV11-2 to TRBJ2-7; D might be TRBD2 (7 bases). The germline V gene encodes CDR1 SGHAT and CDR2 FQNNGV. The CDR3 consists of 16 residues. V dropped 0 bases and J dropped 7 bases, with 19 bases sitting between them. Complete variable domain (other parts from reference TRBV11-2 and TRBJ2-7): EAGVAQSPRYKIIEKRQSVAFWCNPISGHATLYWYQQILGQGPKLLIQFQNNGVVDDSQLPKDRFSAERLKGVDSTLKIQPAKLEDSAVYLCASSLDPYAGAREQYFGPGTRLTVT.

This clone was found a few times. Here the CDR3 reads CASSFTGGTEAFF. CDR3 nucleotide sequence: TGTGCCAGCAGCTTTACAGGGGGCACTGAAGCTTTCTTT. The chain employs TRBV7-8 and TRBJ1-1, with 8 bases aligning to TRBD1. After removal of 3 bases from V and 4 bases from J, the junction contained 1 base not matched to a gene. Germline V gene lookup returns CDR1 SGHVS and CDR2 FQNEAQ. The CDR3 extends over 13 amino acids. Full variable domain (rest looked up from reference TRBV7-8 and TRBJ1-1): GAGVSQSPRYKVAKRGQDVALRCDPISGHVSLFWYQQALGQGPEFLTYFQNEAQLDKSGLPSDRFFAERPEGSVSTLKIQRTQQEDSAVYLCASSFTGGTEAFFGQGTRLTVV.

V usage is TRBV28 and J usage is TRBJ2-7; no reliable D call. In germline, CDR1 is MDHEN, CDR2 SYDVKM. V was trimmed by 5 bases and J by 4 bases, leaving 24 bases between them. The CDR3 is 17 residues long. The DNA of the CDR3 is TGTGCCAGCAGTCTGCCCCTCGGATCTAGGTCCGGTTACGAGCAGTACTTC. This gives the protein CASSLPLGSRSGYEQYF. The variable domain in full, with the rest retrieved from reference TRBV28 and TRBJ2-7, is DVKVTQSSRYLVKRTGEKVFLECVQDMDHENMFWYRQDPGLGLRLIYFSYDVKMKEKGDIPEGYSVSREKKERFSLILESASTNQTSMYLCASSLPLGSRSGYEQYFGPGTRLTVT.

This clone was found a few times. The V call is TRBV7-2, the J call TRBJ2-3; TRBD1 is a possible D gene (7 bases). The CDR3 totals 15 residues. Germline lookup yields CDR1 SGHTA and CDR2 FQGNSA. Trimming stripped 5 bases from V and 2 bases from J, with 14 bases between. CDR3 sequence (DNA): TGTGCCAGCAGCCCCCGCGGGACAGCCACAGATACGCAGTATTTT. It encodes CASSPRGTATDTQYF. The full variable domain, completed using reference TRBV7-2 and TRBJ2-3, is GAGVSQSPSNKVTEKGKDVELRCDPISGHTALYWYRQSLGQGLEFLIYFQGNSAPDKSGLPSDRFSAERTGGSVSTLTIQRTQQEDSAVYLCASSPRGTATDTQYFGPGTRLTVL.

This clone was detected only a few times. The chain joins TRBV5-1 to TRBJ2-5; TRBD2 matches 7 bases. CDR1 and CDR2 (germline): SGHRS, YFSETQ. Trimming took 1 base from V and 1 from J; bases not matched to a gene: 4. The CDR3 runs to 15 residues. DNA of the CDR3: TGCGCCAGCAGCTTGTTGACTAGCCCCCAAGAGACCCAGTACTTC. Its translation: CASSLLTSPQETQYF.

In its sample, this clone was seen a few times. CDR3: CASSTTRTEQFF. CDR3 sequence (DNA): TGTGCCAGCTCAACTACTAGAACTGAGCAGTTCTTC. The chain joins TRBV18 to TRBJ2-1, with D possibly being TRBD2 (5 bases). This CDR3 is 12 amino acids long. Germline CDR1 reads KGHSH; CDR2 reads LQKENI. V was cut by 5 bases and J by 9 bases, with 11 bases left in between.

This chain joins TRBV11-2 and TRBJ1-2; a weak D match, TRBD1 (6 bases). The CDR3 is 15 amino acids. The germline gives CDR1 SGHAT, CDR2 FQNNGV. V lost 5 bases and J 0 bases, leaving 13 bases between the germline ends. CDR3 nucleotides: TGTGCCAGCAGCAACCCAGGGGCTTCTAACTATGGCTACACCTTC. Its protein product is CASSNPGASNYGYTF.

This chain connects TRBV18 to TRBJ1-2; D gene unclear. CDR3 length equals 15 residues. V was cut by 4 bases and J by 3 bases, with 15 bases left in between. CDR1 is KGHSH, CDR2 LQKENI, per germline. This CDR3 is CASSLQRPNHYGYTF. In DNA form, the CDR3 reads TGTGCCAGCTCACTACAGAGACCAAATCACTATGGCTACACCTTC.

This chain uses TRBV29-1 with TRBJ2-4; possible D gene TRBD1, 5 bases. Trimming left V 7 bases short and J 5 bases short, with 12 bases between. Per the germline V gene, CDR1 is SQVTM and CDR2 is ANQGSEA. The length of the CDR3 is 12 residues. CDR3 sequence (DNA): TGCAGCGCCGGCAGGGAACAAAACATTCAGTACTTC. The encoded protein is CSAGREQNIQYF.

This clone came up a few times. The rearrangement joins TRBV29-1 to TRBJ2-3, with 14 bases fitting TRBD2. Per germline, CDR1 SQVTM and CDR2 ANQGSEA. CDR3 length: 15 amino acids. V lost 6 bases, J lost 0 bases, and 2 bases stayed unmatched. The CDR3 is CSVGTSGGSTDTQYF. The DNA of the CDR3 is TGCAGCGTCGGGACTAGCGGGGGAAGCACAGATACGCAGTATTTT.

The chain couples TRBV5-1 to TRBJ2-1; 7 nucleotides line up with TRBD2. Per germline, CDR1 SGHRS and CDR2 YFSETQ. The CDR3 totals 15 residues. V shed 2 bases, J shed 7 bases, and the junction held 9 bases outside the gene matches. In DNA form, the CDR3 reads TGCGCCAGCAGCTTTTTAGCGGGCTCTAGGAATGAGCAGTTCTTC. It yields the protein CASSFLAGSRNEQFF. The full variable domain, in which reference TRBV5-1 and TRBJ2-1 provide the parts outside the CDR3, is KAGVTQTPRYLIKTRGQQVTLSCSPISGHRSVSWYQQTPGQGLQFLFEYFSETQRNKGNFPGRFSGRQFSNSRSEMNVSTLELGDSALYLCASSFLAGSRNEQFFGPGTRLTVL.

This clone was counted only a few times. The genes are TRBV7-9 and TRBJ1-1; D gene ambiguous. Germline CDR1 reads SEHNR; CDR2 reads FQNEAQ (reference sequence). The CDR3 contains 12 residues. V lost 5 bases to trimming and J lost 7 bases, with 11 bases between them. CDR3 region: CASSLTGIEAFF. The CDR3 region has the DNA TGTGCCAGCAGCCTGACGGGGATTGAAGCTTTCTTT.

This chain links TRBV18 with TRBJ1-5; 12 bases align to TRBD1. Germline V gene lookup returns CDR1 KGHSH and CDR2 LQKENI. The CDR3 totals 18 residues. Germline trimming cut 6 bases from V and 3 bases from J; bases unmatched to any gene: 12. Written as DNA, the CDR3 is TGTGCCAGCTCTCAAGGGACAGGGGGCGCGAGGAACAATCAGCCCCAGCATTTT. Protein: CASSQGTGGARNNQPQHF.